What follows describes a single T cell receptor (beta chain). This clonotype was recorded at least ten times. The clone's antigen remains unknown. The input lacks base qualities; no much larger clone sits a single base away. This sample was included in a study of regulatory T cells in long-lasting Graves disease (dated by TCRdb to the early 2020s). For context, the study as a whole: Newly diagnosed Graves' disease patients had taken antithyroid drugs for less than 3 months. Persistent Graves' disease patients were compared with newly diagnosed Graves' disease patients by peripheral blood TCR sequencing and RNA sequencing. The study was conducted in China and was registered as a clinical trial. A total of 33 samples were covered by TCR sequencing, comprising approximately 13 persistent and around 20 newly diagnosed Graves' disease patients.

Including cysteine and phenylalanine, the CDR3 has 14 amino acids. The only DNA kept is the CDR3, 42 bases in frame from the first base. For CDR1 and CDR2, the germline V gene (reference sequence) lists DFQATT and SNEGSKA. Relative to germline, V is 5 bases shorter and J is 0 bases shorter, with 10 bases between their ends. Library preparation employed multiplex PCR. Sequenced on an Illumina HiSeq 4000. iRepertoire HTBI primers and Arm-PCR amplification of CDR3 regions were used to construct TCR beta libraries. PCR products were gel purified before sequencing. On the authors' methods: Across samples, 55 to 80 TRBV and 12 to 15 TRBJ segments were identified and used for gene usage analysis of CDR3 amino acid clonotypes. COPE and FqMerger were used to merge the filtered high-quality paired reads into contigs. Contigs were aligned with BLAST to IMGT TRBV, TRBD and TRBJ reference genes, and CDR3 was defined per IMGT. Highly expanded clones were defined as clonotypes with a frequency above 0.1%. Repertoire diversity was measured by Shannon entropy, and V-J evenness by the Gini coefficient. Clonotypes shared by more than one individual were considered public. The raw public reads went through TCRdb reprocessing: fastp at Q25, MiXCR clone calling, in-frame beta chains kept. Every distinct CDR3 protein forms one entry, paired with its most common genes and DNA. For this entry, the V and J calls and clone size follow TCRdb and not the study's own pipeline. The sample data list approximately 470,000 distinct CDR3 sequences, and 15% to 20% of these were observed just once. The top ten clonotypes cover 9% to 15% of the sample.

The time point label for this specimen denotes: newly diagnosed GD, antithyroid drugs for less than 3 months. RNA was extracted from PBMCs in TRIzol for both TCR sequencing and RNA sequencing. The diagnosis of Graves' disease was made according to American Thyroid Association guidelines. Patients were recruited from an endocrinology department in Xi'an, China. From each patient, about 9 milliliters of peripheral blood was collected into an EDTA anticoagulant tube. Ficoll Paque Plus density gradient separation was used to isolate PBMCs, and no further T cell sorting was done. An Agilent 2100 Bioanalyzer and agarose gel were used to check RNA quality, and a NanoDrop 2000 was used to measure RNA concentration. General conclusions and limits of the study: Preferential use of TRBV28, TRBJ1-2 and TRBJ2-5 was observed in persistent disease, whereas TRBV20-1 and TRBJ2-1 were favored in newly diagnosed disease. Sequencing and analysis were limited to the TCR beta chain. Patients with persistent disease shared more public clonotypes (fewer than 3,000) than newly diagnosed patients did (about 970). Lower TCR Shannon entropy and fewer highly expanded clones were observed in persistent Graves' disease patients than in newly diagnosed patients, which suggested clonal expansion. As a limitation, the authors acknowledged that the small sample size may reduce accuracy. The study examined only peripheral blood because the primary lesion, thyroid tissue, could not be accessed.

The data also belong to a second study, concerning T cells in Graves' hyperthyroidism and ophthalmopathy. The second source states: Stable Graves' hyperthyroidism was defined as no progression to ophthalmopathy during 18 months of follow-up. The hyperthyroidism patients were between 18 and 65 years old and newly diagnosed, with a disease duration of less than 2 months. Patients with uncontrolled infections, other autoimmune diseases, pregnancy or lactation were excluded. Diagnoses were established on the basis of clinical symptoms, serum thyroxine and TRAb, thyroid ultrasound, and orbital computed tomography. The first round of RT-PCR for the TCR CDR3 was performed with the HTBI primer set and the Qiagen OneStep RT-PCR kit. Most expanded thyroid clonotypes (frequency above 0.001) were also found in blood, which suggests that blood repertoires may mirror thyroid immune responses. In cross-validation, a model built on a 13 V-J signature told ophthalmopathy apart from stable hyperthyroidism with 85% to 90% sensitivity and around 81% specificity, and in testing the same model reached 80%/75%. In validation, progression to ophthalmopathy was predicted by the model with around 70% sensitivity and 72% to 80% specificity, a median of approximately 6.5 months before onset. TCR V-J signatures able to tell the groups apart were searched for in a discovery cohort of 90 to 100 patients, of whom approximately 40 had Graves' ophthalmopathy and around 57 had stable Graves' hyperthyroidism. Prospective prediction of ophthalmopathy was tested in an independent validation cohort consisting of about 20 hyperthyroidism patients and approximately 16 patients who later progressed to ophthalmopathy. For training and testing, the 100 patients in the discovery cohort were randomly divided in a 7:3 ratio. The study also compared thyroid tissue and blood T-cell repertoires from more than five Graves' hyperthyroidism patients. After sampling, hyperthyroidism patients received methimazole starting at 30 mg daily, and ophthalmopathy patients received high-dose intravenous methylprednisolone. Libraries were constructed in a second round of multiplex PCR, after which size selection and purification were performed. Libraries were sequenced paired-end with 100 bp reads on an Illumina HiSeq2000. SOAPnuke was used to process the raw data, removing reads that contained adapters or uncalled bases, had a mean Phred below 15, or lacked an exact match to the constant primer or identifier. High-quality paired reads were merged using COPE v1.2.5, and each unique nucleotide sequence was defined as a clonotype. MiTCR v1.1 was used to align clonotypes to the IMGT TRBV, TRBD and TRBJ reference segments. The analysis included only V-J combinations with a frequency above 0.0001, which together covered approximately 99% of the repertoires. A TCS score was defined as the ratio of F50 (clonal expansion) to E x V (chaos), with BLOSUM62-based TCRdist applied between CDR3 peptides within each V-J. Welch's t-statistics and random forest reduced around 510 V-J features to 10 to 15, which were used in a naive Bayes classifier (R e1071). No statistical method was used to fix the sample size in advance, and group allocation was not hidden from the investigators. The paper reports TCR Vbeta CDR3 sequencing of 135 peripheral blood samples: under 45 ophthalmopathy, under 85 hyperthyroidism and around 17 progressor patients.

Here the chain combines TRBV20-1 and TRBJ2-2; TRBD1 is perhaps the D gene, given 5 matching bases. The receptor was derived from a man in his forties or fifties with Graves disease. Donor details come from another sample of the same person, matched by shared clones. Specimen: peripheral blood mononuclear cells (PBMCs), collected at new diagnosis, from a patient treated with antithyroid drugs. The DNA sequence is TGCAGTGCTCCTGGACAACCGAACACCGGGGAGCTGTTTTTT. This translates into CSAPGQPNTGELFF.